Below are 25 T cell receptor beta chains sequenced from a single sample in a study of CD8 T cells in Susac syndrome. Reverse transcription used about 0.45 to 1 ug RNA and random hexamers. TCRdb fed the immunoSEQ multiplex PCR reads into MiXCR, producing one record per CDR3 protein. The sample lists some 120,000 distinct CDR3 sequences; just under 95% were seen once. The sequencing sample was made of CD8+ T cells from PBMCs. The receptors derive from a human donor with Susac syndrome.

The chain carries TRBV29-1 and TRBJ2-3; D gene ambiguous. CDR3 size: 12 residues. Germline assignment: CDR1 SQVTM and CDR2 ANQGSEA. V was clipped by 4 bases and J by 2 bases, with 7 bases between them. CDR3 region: CSVGLNTDTQYF. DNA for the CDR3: TGCAGCGTTGGTCTTAACACAGATACGCAGTATTTT.

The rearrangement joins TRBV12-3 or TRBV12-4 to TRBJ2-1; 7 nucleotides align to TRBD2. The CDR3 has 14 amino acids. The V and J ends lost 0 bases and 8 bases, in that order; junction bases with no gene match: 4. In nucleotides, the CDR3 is TGTGCCAGCAGTTTAGCGGGAGGGAATCATGAGCAGTTCTTC. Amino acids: CASSLAGGNHEQFF.

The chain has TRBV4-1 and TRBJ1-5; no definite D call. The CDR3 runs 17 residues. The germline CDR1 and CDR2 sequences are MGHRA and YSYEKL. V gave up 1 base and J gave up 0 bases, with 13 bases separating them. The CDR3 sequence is CASSQGTEGYSNQPQHF. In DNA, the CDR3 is TGCGCCAGCAGCCAAGGGACGGAAGGTTATAGCAATCAGCCCCAGCATTTT.

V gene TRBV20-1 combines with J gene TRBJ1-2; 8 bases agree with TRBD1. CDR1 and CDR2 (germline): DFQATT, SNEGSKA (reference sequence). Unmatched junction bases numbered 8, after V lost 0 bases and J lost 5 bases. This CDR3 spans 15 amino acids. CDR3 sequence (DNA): TGCAGTGCTAGAGATCTCTTGACAGGGGATTATGGCTACACCTTC. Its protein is CSARDLLTGDYGYTF.

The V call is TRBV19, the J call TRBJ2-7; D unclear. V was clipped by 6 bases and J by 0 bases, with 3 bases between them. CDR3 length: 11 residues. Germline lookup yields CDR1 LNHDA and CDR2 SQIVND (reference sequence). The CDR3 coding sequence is TGTGCCAGTAGCAACTCCTACGAGCAGTACTTC. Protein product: CASSNSYEQYF.

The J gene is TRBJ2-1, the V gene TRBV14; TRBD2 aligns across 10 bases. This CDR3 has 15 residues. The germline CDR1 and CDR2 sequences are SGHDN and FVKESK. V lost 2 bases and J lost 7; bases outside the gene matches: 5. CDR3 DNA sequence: TGTGCCAGCAGCCAATTTGAGCGGGGGGGGAATGAGCAGTTCTTC. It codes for CASSQFERGGNEQFF.

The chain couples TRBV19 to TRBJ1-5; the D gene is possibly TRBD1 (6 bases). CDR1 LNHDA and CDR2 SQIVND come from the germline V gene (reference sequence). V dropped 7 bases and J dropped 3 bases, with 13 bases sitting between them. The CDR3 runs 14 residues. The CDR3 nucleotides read TGTGCCAGTACGGCCCGGACAGACAATCAGCCCCAGCATTTT. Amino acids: CASTARTDNQPQHF.

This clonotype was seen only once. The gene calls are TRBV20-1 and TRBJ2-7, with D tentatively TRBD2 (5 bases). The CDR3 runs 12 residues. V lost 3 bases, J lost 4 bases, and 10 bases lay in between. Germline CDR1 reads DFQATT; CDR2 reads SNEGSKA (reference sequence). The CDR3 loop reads CSASPRTYEQYF. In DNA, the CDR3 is TGCAGTGCTAGCCCCCGGACTTACGAGCAGTACTTC.

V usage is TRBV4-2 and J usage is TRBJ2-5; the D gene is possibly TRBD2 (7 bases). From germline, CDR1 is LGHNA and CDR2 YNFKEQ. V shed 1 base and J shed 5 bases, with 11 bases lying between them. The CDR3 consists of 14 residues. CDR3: CASSQAGGRETQYF. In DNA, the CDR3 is TGTGCCAGCAGCCAAGCGGGGGGCAGGGAGACCCAGTACTTC.

The CDR3 sequence is CAWADEHNEQFF. The CDR3 bases are TGTGCCTGGGCCGACGAACACAATGAGCAGTTCTTC. V is TRBV30 and J is TRBJ2-1; D call uncertain. The CDR3 is 12 amino acids. Germline V gene sequence: CDR1 GTSNPN, CDR2 SVGIG (reference sequence). With 5 bases removed from V and 5 bases from J, the gap between germline ends came to 10 bases.

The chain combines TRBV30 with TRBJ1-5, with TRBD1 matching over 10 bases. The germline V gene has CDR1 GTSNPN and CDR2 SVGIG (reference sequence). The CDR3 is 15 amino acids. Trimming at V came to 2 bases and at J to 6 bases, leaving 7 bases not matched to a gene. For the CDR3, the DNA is TGTGCCTGGAGTCCAGGGACAGGGGATTTTCAGCCCCAGCATTTT. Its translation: CAWSPGTGDFQPQHF.

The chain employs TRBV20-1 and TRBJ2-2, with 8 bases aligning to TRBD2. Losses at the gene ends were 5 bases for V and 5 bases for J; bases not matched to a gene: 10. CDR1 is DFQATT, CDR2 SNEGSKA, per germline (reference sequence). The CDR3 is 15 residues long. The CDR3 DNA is TGCAGTGCTTGGGGATGGCGGGAGGTGACCGGGGAGCTGTTTTTT. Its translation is CSAWGWREVTGELFF.

For the CDR3, the DNA is TGTGCCTGGAGTGTAGACCATAGCAATCAGCCCCAGCATTTT. Residues: CAWSVDHSNQPQHF. The chain combines TRBV30 with TRBJ1-5; unclear D gene. V was cut by 0 bases and J by 0 bases, with 6 bases left in between. The CDR3 covers 14 residues. From germline, CDR1 is GTSNPN and CDR2 SVGIG (reference sequence).

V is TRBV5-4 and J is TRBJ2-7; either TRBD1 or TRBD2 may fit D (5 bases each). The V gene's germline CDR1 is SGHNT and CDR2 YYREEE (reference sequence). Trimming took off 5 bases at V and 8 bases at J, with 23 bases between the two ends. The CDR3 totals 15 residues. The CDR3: CASSEGSLGGQKQYF. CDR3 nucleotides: TGTGCCAGCAGTGAGGGCTCGCTCGGTGGACAAAAGCAGTACTTC. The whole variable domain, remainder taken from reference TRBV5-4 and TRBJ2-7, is ETGVTQSPTHLIKTRGQQVTLRCSSQSGHNTVSWYQQALGQGPQFIFQYYREEENGRGNFPPRFSGLQFPNYSSELNVNALELDDSALYLCASSEGSLGGQKQYFGPGTRLTVT.

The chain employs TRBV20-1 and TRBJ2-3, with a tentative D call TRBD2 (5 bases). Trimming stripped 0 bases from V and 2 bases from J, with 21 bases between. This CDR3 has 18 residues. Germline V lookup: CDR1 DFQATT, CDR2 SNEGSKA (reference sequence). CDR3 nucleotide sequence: TGCAGTGCTAGAGATCTGGTAGAGGGAATTAATCCCACAGATACGCAGTATTTT. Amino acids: CSARDLVEGINPTDTQYF.

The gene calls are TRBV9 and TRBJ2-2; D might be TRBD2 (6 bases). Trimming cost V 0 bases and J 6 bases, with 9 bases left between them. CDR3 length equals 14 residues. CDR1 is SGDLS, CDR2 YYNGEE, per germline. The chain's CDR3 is CASSVVAGSGELFF. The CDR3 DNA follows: TGTGCCAGCAGCGTAGTCGCGGGGTCCGGGGAGCTGTTTTTT. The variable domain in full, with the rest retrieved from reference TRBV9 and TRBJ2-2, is DSGVTQTPKHLITATGQRVTLRCSPRSGDLSVYWYQQSLDQGLQFLIQYYNGEERAKGNILERFSAQQFPDLHSELNLSSLELGDSALYFCASSVVAGSGELFFGEGSRLTVL.

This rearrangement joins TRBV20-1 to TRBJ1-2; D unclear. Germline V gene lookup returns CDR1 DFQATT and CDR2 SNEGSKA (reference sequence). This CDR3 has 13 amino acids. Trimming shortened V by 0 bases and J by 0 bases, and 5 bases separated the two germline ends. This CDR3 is CSARELANYGYTF. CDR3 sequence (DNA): TGCAGTGCTAGAGAGTTAGCTAACTATGGCTACACCTTC.

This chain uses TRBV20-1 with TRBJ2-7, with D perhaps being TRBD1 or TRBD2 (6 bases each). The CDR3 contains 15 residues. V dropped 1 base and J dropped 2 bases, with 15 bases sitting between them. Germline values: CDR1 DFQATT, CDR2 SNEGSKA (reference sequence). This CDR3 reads CSARGSEGETYEQYF. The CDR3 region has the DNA TGCAGTGCTAGAGGGTCGGAGGGGGAGACCTACGAGCAGTACTTC.

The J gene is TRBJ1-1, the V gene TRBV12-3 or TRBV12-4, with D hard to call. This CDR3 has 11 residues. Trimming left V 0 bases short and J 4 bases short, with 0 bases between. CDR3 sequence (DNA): TGTGCCAGCAGTTTAGCCACTGAAGCTTTCTTT. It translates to CASSLATEAFF.

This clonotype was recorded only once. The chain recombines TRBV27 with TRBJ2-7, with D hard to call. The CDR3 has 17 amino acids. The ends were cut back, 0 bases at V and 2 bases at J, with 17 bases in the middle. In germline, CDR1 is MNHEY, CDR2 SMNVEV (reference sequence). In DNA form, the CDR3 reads TGTGCCAGCAGTTTATCCGGGCCCTCCGCGATCACCTACGAGCAGTACTTC. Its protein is CASSLSGPSAITYEQYF.

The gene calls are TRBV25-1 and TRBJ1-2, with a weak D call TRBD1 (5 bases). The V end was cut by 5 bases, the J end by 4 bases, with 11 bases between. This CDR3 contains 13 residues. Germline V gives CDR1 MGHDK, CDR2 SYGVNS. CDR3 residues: CASSQDRLYGYTF. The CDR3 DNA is TGTGCCAGCAGTCAAGACAGACTCTATGGCTACACCTTC.

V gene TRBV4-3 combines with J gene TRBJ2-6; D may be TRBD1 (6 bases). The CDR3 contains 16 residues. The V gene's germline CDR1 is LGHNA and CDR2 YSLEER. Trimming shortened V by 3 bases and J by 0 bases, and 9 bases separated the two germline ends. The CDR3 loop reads CASSQARGSGANVLTF. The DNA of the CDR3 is TGCGCCAGCAGCCAGGCCAGGGGCTCTGGGGCCAACGTCCTGACTTTC.

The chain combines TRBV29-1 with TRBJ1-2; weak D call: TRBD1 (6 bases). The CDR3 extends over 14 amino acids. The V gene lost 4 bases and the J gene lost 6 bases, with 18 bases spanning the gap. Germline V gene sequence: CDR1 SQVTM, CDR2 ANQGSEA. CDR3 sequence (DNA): TGCAGCGTTGTCGTACAGGGTGAGACCAATGGCTACACCTTC. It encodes CSVVVQGETNGYTF.

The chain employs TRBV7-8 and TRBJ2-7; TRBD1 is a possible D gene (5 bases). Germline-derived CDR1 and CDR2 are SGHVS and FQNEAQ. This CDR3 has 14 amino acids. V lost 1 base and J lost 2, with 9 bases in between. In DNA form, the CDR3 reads TGTGCCAGCAGCTTAGGGCCAGGGACCTACGAGCAGTACTTC. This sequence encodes CASSLGPGTYEQYF.

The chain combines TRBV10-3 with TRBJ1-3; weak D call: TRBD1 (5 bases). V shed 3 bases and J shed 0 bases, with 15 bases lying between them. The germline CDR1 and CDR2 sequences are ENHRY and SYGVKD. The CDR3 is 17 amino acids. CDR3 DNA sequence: TGTGCCATCAGTGACCCCGGACGGGACCTCTCTGGAAACACCATATATTTT. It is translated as CAISDPGRDLSGNTIYF.